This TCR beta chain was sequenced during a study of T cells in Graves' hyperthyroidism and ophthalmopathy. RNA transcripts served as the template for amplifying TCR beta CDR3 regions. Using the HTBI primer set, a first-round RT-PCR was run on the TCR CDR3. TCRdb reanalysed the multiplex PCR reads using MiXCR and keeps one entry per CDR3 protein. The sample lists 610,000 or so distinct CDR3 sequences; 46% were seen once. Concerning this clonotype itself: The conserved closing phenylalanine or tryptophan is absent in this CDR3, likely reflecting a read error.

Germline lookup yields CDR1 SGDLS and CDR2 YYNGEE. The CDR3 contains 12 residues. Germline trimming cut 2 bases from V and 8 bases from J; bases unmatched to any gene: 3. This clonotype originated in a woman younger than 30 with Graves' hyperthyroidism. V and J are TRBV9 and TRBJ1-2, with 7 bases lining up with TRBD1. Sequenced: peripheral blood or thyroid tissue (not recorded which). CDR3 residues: CASSVETGGYTL. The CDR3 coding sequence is TGTGCCAGCAGCGTTGAGACAGGGGGCTACACCCTC.